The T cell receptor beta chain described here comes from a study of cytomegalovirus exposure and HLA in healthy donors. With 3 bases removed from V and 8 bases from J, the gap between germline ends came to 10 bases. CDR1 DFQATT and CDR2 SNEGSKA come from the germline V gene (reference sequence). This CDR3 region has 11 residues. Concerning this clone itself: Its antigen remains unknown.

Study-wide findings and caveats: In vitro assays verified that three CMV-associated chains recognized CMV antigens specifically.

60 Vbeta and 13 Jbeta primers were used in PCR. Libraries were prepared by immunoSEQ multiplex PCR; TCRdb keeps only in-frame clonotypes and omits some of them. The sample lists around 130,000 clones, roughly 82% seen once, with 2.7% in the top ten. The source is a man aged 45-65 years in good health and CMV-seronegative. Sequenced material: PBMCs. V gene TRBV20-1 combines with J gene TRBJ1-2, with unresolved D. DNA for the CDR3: TGCAGTGCTAGGGAGGTGCAAGGCTACACCTTC. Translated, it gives CSAREVQGYTF.